This T cell receptor (beta chain) appears in the sequencing data of a study of CD8 T cells in acute hepatitis C reinfection (dated by TCRdb to the early 2020s). Turning to the overall study: The study profiled the TCRbeta repertoire of CD8+ T cells specific for the HCV NS3-1073 epitope during acute infection and after viral clearance. Paired acute and follow-up samples were contributed by four spontaneous resolvers. Study-wide findings and limitations: Follow-up repertoires were not available for chronically infected subjects, because NS3-1073 specific cells were too rare to be sorted. It was rare for CDR3 sequences to be shared with other epitopes, and exact matching may have been limited by differing sequencing approaches. Diversity in the NS3-1073 specific repertoires was high, and no significant differences in diversity emerged among acute resolver, follow-up resolver and acute chronic samples. Regardless of outcome, about a dozen public clonotypes were found, and one public clonotype used V04-02/J02-02. Preferential use of the TRBV04 and TRBV06 gene families was observed in all groups, and this preferential usage was not explained by overrepresentation in the naive pool. Only the TCRbeta chain was sequenced in bulk, so alphabeta pairing of public clonotypes could not be determined.

Worth noting for this clone: It has no known antigen specificity. No base qualities exist here, and no much larger clone lies one base off it.

V is trimmed back by 5 bases and J by 7 bases, and the junction contains 9 bases that no gene match accounts for. Counted from cysteine to phenylalanine, this CDR3 has 16 amino acids. Here the CDR3 DNA is all that survives: 48 bases in frame from base 1. CDR1 and CDR2 are drawn from the germline V gene: SGHAT, FQNNGV. Interpreted using the paper, the time point label stands for: naive CD8 control sorted from an acute-time-point sample. Enrolled in the Montreal Hepatitis C Cohort (HEPCO) in Canada, the donors were people who inject drugs, and these donors were followed every 3 months. Acute primary HCV infection was defined as a positive HCV RNA or antibody test that came after a negative test within the prior 24 weeks. Cells were surface stained with CD3, CD8 and CD45RO antibodies, and an aqua fixable dye was used to exclude dead cells. Among the cohort members were roughly 8 spontaneous resolvers, with spontaneous resolution defined as HCV RNA clearance within 24 weeks. Negative selection by means of the MACS CD8+ T cell Isolation Kit yielded CD8+ T cells from peripheral blood mononuclear cells recovered from cryopreservation by thawing. Sorting of the cells was done on a BD FACSAria II cell sorter.

Genomic DNA was extracted from FACS-sorted cells, and TCRbeta chain sequencing was performed through the commercial immunoSEQ service. The study's processing was this. The repertoire data were analyzed using ImmunoSEQ Analyzer software v3.0 and R v3.5.1. Only productive rearrangements were analyzed, as sequences containing stop codons or out-of-frame rearrangements were removed. The sequencing provider supplied the metrics for Simpson diversity, Shannon entropy, CDR3 length and nucleotide addition. Based on frequency, clonotypes were placed into dominant, sub-dominant, low or lowest abundance groups, and clonotypes under 0.1% were left out of most analyses. A CDR3 amino acid clonotype was designated public if detected in at least two subjects at a cumulative frequency of at least 0.5%. This is the immuneACCESS table as TCRdb keeps it, with only in-frame sequences that have V and J called. A part of the clones is gone; compared with another copy, unresolved V genes explain less than half, and the rest is unexplained. Clone size and V and J calls were adopted from that table, with D and trimming inferred from the DNA. For this sample the table gives tens of thousands of clones, of which 70% to 90% were detected only once. Approximately 11% of the sample lies in the top ten.

The rearranged segments are TRBV11-2 and TRBJ2-1; TRBD2 aligns with 12 central bases. The sequence was obtained from a woman aged 18-29 years who spontaneously cleared hepatitis C infection. Sequencing input: naive CD8+ T cells from PBMCs. The sample's cell subset or site label, in plain terms: sorted total naive CD45RO-negative CD8+ T cells. At the DNA level, the sequence is TGTGCCAGCAGCAAAAGACTAGCGGGAGTTTATAATGAGCAGTTCTTC. This translates into CASSKRLAGVYNEQFF. With all but the CDR3 taken from the reference TRBV11-2 and TRBJ2-1 genes, the full variable domain is: EAGVAQSPRYKIIEKRQSVAFWCNPISGHATLYWYQQILGQGPKLLIQFQNNGVVDDSQLPKDRFSAERLKGVDSTLKIQPAKLEDSAVYLCASSKRLAGVYNEQFFGPGTRLTVL.